This note documents a single T cell receptor beta chain sequence. The authors ran a second PCR of about 6 to 11 cycles using a sample-barcoded 5' primer and a J-beta primer mix. Each CDR3 protein gets one entry after TCRdb re-called the 5' RACE reads with MiXCR. The sample lists 790,000 or so distinct CDR3 sequences, 35% to 60% occurring once. The data are from a study of blood T cells in healthy people across ages. Investigators took roughly 10 milliliters of peripheral blood from every donor. A minimum of 6 million PBMCs was isolated per sample. The receptor was derived from a man older than 75 in good health. Sequenced sample: blood.

The CDR3 DNA reads TGTGCCAGCAGACCAAGGGACAGGGTCCAGAACACTGAAGCTTTCTTT. Translating it yields CASRPRDRVQNTEAFF. This chain joins TRBV12-3 or TRBV12-4 and TRBJ1-1, with TRBD1 identical over 9 bases. This CDR3 region has 16 residues. V shed 6 bases, J shed 1 base, and the junction held 9 bases outside the gene matches.